Given below is one T cell receptor beta chain in context. Its target is not known. This CDR3 comprises 12 residues. The germline CDR1 and CDR2 sequences are SQVTM and ANQGSEA. J gave up 5 bases and V 7 bases, and 6 bases lay outside the gene matches. The isolated RNA, all of it, was reverse transcribed, so expressed TCRB transcripts were what got sequenced. The protocol was immunoSEQ multiplex PCR, while the TCRdb copy is restricted to in-frame clones and leaves out a portion. The table has 630,000 or so clones, around 15% seen once. All sorted populations exceeded 95% purity. The sample belongs to a study of beta chain features in type 1 diabetes. Study-wide results and limits: Naive, central memory and Treg TCRB repertoires seemed to resemble each other more closely in patients than they did in healthy donors. In every one of the four CD4+ subsets, TCRB CDR3s were moderately but significantly shorter in Type 1 diabetes patients. Patients with type 1 diabetes carried fewer insertions and had more deletions at their VDJ junctions.

The receptor was isolated from a man younger than 30 with type 1 diabetes. The V call is TRBV29-1, the J call TRBJ1-1, with 8 bases matching TRBD1. The sequenced sample consisted of naive CD4+ T cells from blood. The CDR3 loop is CSALTGVTEAFF. The DNA for the CDR3 is TGCAGCGCCCTGACAGGGGTGACTGAAGCTTTCTTT.